What follows are 32 T cell receptor beta chains derived from one specimen sequenced in a study of immune cell composition in non-small cell lung cancer (dated by TCRdb to about 2017). To prepare the library, the immunoSEQ multiplex PCR assay was applied. TCRdb's version of the immuneACCESS table is confined to in-frame rearrangements and falls short of the full clone set. An unresolved V gene accounts for under half of the shortfall where checked; the remainder is of unknown origin. For this sample the table gives about 7,800 clones, of which just under 80% were detected only once. About 12% of the sample lies in the top ten. Material: lung tumor tissue. These TCRs come from a human donor with non-small cell lung cancer.

V is TRBV6-6 and J is TRBJ1-1; no reliable D call. CDR3 length: 14 amino acids. The germline V gene encodes CDR1 MNHNY and CDR2 SVGAGI (reference sequence). Trimming took 2 bases from V and 1 from J, leaving 8 bases between them. CDR3 DNA sequence: TGTGCCAGCAGTTACGCTAACCGGAACACTGAAGCTTTCTTT. Its protein is CASSYANRNTEAFF.

This clone was seen a few times. The rearrangement joins TRBV30 to TRBJ1-3, with D uncertain. With 4 bases removed from V and 4 bases from J, the gap between germline ends came to 8 bases. Per the germline V gene, CDR1 is GTSNPN and CDR2 is SVGIG (reference sequence). The CDR3 covers 12 residues. CDR3 residues: CAWKGIGNTIYF. For the CDR3, the DNA is TGTGCCTGGAAAGGGATCGGAAACACCATATATTTT.

On this clone itself: One junction end disagrees with the germline gene, perhaps due to a read error. This chain joins TRBV11-2 and TRBJ2-7, with TRBD2 as a possible D gene (7 bases). The CDR3 is 16 residues long. The germline V gene has CDR1 SGHAT and CDR2 FQNNGV. The CDR3 DNA is TGCGCCAGCAGCCAAGATTTGGGGGGGGGCTACTCCGAGCAGTACTTC. This gives the protein CASSQDLGGGYSEQYF. Full variable domain (rest looked up from reference TRBV11-2 and TRBJ2-7): EAGVAQSPRYKIIEKRQSVAFWCNPISGHATLYWYQQILGQGPKLLIQFQNNGVVDDSQLPKDRFSAERLKGVDSTLKIQPAKLEDSAVYLCASSQDLGGGYSEQYFGPGTRLTVT.

This clone was counted between two and nine times. This CDR3 is CASGFSTGFNQPQHF. Here the CDR3 DNA reads TGTGCTAGTGGTTTCTCGACAGGGTTTAATCAGCCCCAGCATTTT. The gene calls are TRBV12-5 and TRBJ1-5, with TRBD1 identical over 7 bases. The CDR3 has 15 residues. Germline trimming cut 3 bases from V and 4 bases from J; bases unmatched to any gene: 6. Germline V gene sequence: CDR1 LGHNT, CDR2 FRNRAP. Variable domain in full (rest from reference TRBV12-5 and TRBJ1-5): DARVTQTPRHKVTEMGQEVTMRCQPILGHNTVFWYRQTMMQGLELLAYFRNRAPLDDSGMPKDRFSAEMPDATLATLKIQPSEPRDSAVYFCASGFSTGFNQPQHFGDGTRLSIL.

The rearrangement links TRBV7-9 to TRBJ1-6, with D unresolved. The CDR3 has 15 residues. V was trimmed by 2 bases and J by 5 bases, leaving 10 bases between them. Germline V gene sequence: CDR1 SEHNR, CDR2 FQNEAQ (reference sequence). The CDR3, as DNA: TGTGCCAGCAGCTTATCTGGCAGGAATAATTCACCCCTCCACTTT. This sequence encodes CASSLSGRNNSPLHF.

CDR3: CASSLNGPLWGYTF. CDR3 DNA: TGTGCCAGCAGCCTCAATGGACCGCTATGGGGCTACACCTTC. The chain has TRBV2 and TRBJ1-2; unclear D gene. Germline CDR1 and CDR2: SNHLY and FYNNEI. The germline V and J ends were trimmed by 6 bases and 8 bases, with 19 bases remaining between them. CDR3 length: 14 amino acids.

By its share, this clone is large. The gene calls are TRBV6-5 and TRBJ2-2; no clear D. The germline V gene encodes CDR1 MNHEY and CDR2 SVGAGI. CDR3 size: 15 residues. V lost 0 bases to trimming and J lost 1 base, with 6 bases between them. CDR3 in amino acids: CASSYSPENTGELFF. CDR3 nucleotide sequence: TGTGCCAGCAGTTACTCCCCAGAGAACACCGGGGAGCTGTTTTTT.

The V call is TRBV18, the J call TRBJ2-3; no reliable D call. CDR3 length: 12 amino acids. The V gene's germline CDR1 is KGHSH and CDR2 LQKENI. V was shortened by 3 bases and J by 6 bases, with 7 bases between the two germline ends. CDR3 in DNA: TGTGCCAGCTCACCTCAGGCTGATACGCAGTATTTT. It translates to CASSPQADTQYF.

The chain employs TRBV6-6 and TRBJ1-1, with D hard to call. Between the trimmed V and J ends, which lost 0 bases and 3 bases, there was a span of 5 bases. Germline lookup yields CDR1 MNHNY and CDR2 SVGAGI (reference sequence). This CDR3 is 13 amino acids long. The CDR3 is CASSYSGYTEAFF. CDR3 DNA: TGTGCCAGCAGTTACTCAGGATACACTGAAGCTTTCTTT.

The chain is built from TRBV9 and TRBJ2-7; TRBD1 matches 10 bases. This CDR3 region has 15 residues. The germline CDR1 and CDR2 sequences are SGDLS and YYNGEE. V lost 3 bases and J lost 7; bases outside the gene matches: 10. CDR3 amino acids: CASSASGTGEGEQYF. CDR3 sequence (DNA): TGTGCCAGCAGCGCCTCCGGGACAGGGGAAGGGGAGCAGTACTTC. Drawing the rest from reference TRBV9 and TRBJ2-7, the complete variable domain is DSGVTQTPKHLITATGQRVTLRCSPRSGDLSVYWYQQSLDQGLQFLIQYYNGEERAKGNILERFSAQQFPDLHSELNLSSLELGDSALYFCASSASGTGEGEQYFGPGTRLTVT.

By sample fraction, this clone is large. The chain's CDR3 is CASSETGENSPLHF. As DNA, the CDR3 is TGTGCCAGCAGCGAAACAGGGGAGAATTCACCCCTCCACTTT. The genes are TRBV9 and TRBJ1-6; 7 bases line up with TRBD1. V shed 3 bases and J 7 bases; nucleotides not matched to a gene: 4. From germline, CDR1 is SGDLS and CDR2 YYNGEE. CDR3 size: 14 residues.

This sequence joins TRBV30 and TRBJ2-7; 8 nucleotides agree with TRBD2. CDR1 and CDR2 from the germline V gene are GTSNPN and SVGIG (reference sequence). V gave up 0 bases and J gave up 6 bases; unmatched junction bases: 10. The CDR3 loop spans 15 amino acids. The CDR3 loop is CAWSVGSGLAAEQYF. The CDR3 DNA follows: TGTGCCTGGAGTGTAGGGTCCGGACTAGCAGCCGAGCAGTACTTC.

This clone was observed a few times. The genes are TRBV7-9 and TRBJ1-5, with D maybe TRBD1 (6 bases). The CDR3 sequence is 14 residues long. Per germline, CDR1 SEHNR and CDR2 FQNEAQ (reference sequence). V shed 2 bases and J shed 8 bases, with 13 bases lying between them. The CDR3 DNA reads TGTGCCAGCAGCTTATGGGGGGCGGCAGAGCCCCAGCATTTT. This sequence encodes CASSLWGAAEPQHF. Combining the CDR3 with reference TRBV7-9 and TRBJ1-5 gives the whole variable domain DTGVSQNPRHKITKRGQNVTFRCDPISEHNRLYWYRQTLGQGPEFLTYFQNEAQLEKSRLLSDRFSAERPKGSFSTLEIQRTEQGDSAMYLCASSLWGAAEPQHFGDGTRLSIL.

By share, this clone ranks as medium-sized. The chain combines TRBV7-9 with TRBJ1-2; no definite D call. Germline CDR1 and CDR2: SEHNR and FQNEAQ (reference sequence). The CDR3 has 15 residues. The V and J ends lost 0 bases and 2 bases respectively, with 10 bases between them. CDR3 region: CASSLARRFNYGYTF. The CDR3 DNA reads TGTGCCAGCAGCTTAGCGCGGAGATTCAACTATGGCTACACCTTC.

The chain joins TRBV30 to TRBJ2-3; TRBD1 matches 9 bases. The ends lost 0 bases at V and 9 bases at J; junction bases unmatched: 1. Germline CDR1 is GTSNPN and CDR2 is SVGIG (reference sequence). The CDR3 spans 12 residues. CDR3 residues: CAWSVGTGTQYF. In DNA, the CDR3 is TGTGCCTGGAGTGTAGGGACAGGGACGCAGTATTTT.

This sequence joins TRBV4-3 and TRBJ1-2, with 9 positions matching TRBD1. Losses at the gene ends were 1 base for V and 3 bases for J; bases not matched to a gene: 3. The CDR3 loop spans 15 amino acids. Germline loops: CDR1 LGHNA, CDR2 YSLEER. CDR3 loop: CASSQGTGEYYGYTF. CDR3 DNA: TGCGCCAGCAGCCAAGGGACAGGGGAATACTATGGCTACACCTTC.

The rearrangement uses TRBV19 and TRBJ1-5; D is perhaps TRBD1 (5 bases). This CDR3 has 16 amino acids. Between the trimmed V and J ends, which lost 5 bases and 3 bases, there was a span of 17 bases. Germline V gene sequence: CDR1 LNHDA, CDR2 SQIVND (reference sequence). CDR3 residues: CASSSLLQGDNQPQHF. The DNA of the CDR3 is TGTGCCAGTAGTTCTCTACTCCAGGGAGACAATCAGCCCCAGCATTTT.

Note on this clone: The sample has other DNA sequences that encode this CDR3 too. This chain links TRBV18 with TRBJ1-5; D not certain. V lost 3 bases, J lost 0 bases, and 6 bases lay in between. This CDR3 is built from 14 residues. CDR1 KGHSH and CDR2 LQKENI come from the germline V gene. CDR3 nucleotide sequence: TGTGCCAGCTCACCCCCAGCTAGCAATCAGCCCCAGCATTTT. Protein product: CASSPPASNQPQHF.

This clone was counted between two and nine times. The chain recombines TRBV9 with TRBJ2-3; D is uncertain. V lost 1 base and J 6 bases, leaving 15 bases between the germline ends. The CDR3 runs to 15 residues. Germline-derived CDR1 and CDR2 are SGDLS and YYNGEE. The CDR3 region has the DNA TGTGCCAGCAGCGTAATAGGTCAGCTCGGCGATACGCAGTATTTT. It specifies CASSVIGQLGDTQYF.

The chain is built from TRBV4-2 and TRBJ2-4; unclear D gene. There are 13 residues in the CDR3. V dropped 2 bases and J dropped 1 base, with 3 bases sitting between them. Germline V gene data show CDR1 as LGHNA and CDR2 as YNFKEQ. This chain's CDR3 is CASSQRAKNIQYF. The CDR3 DNA sequence: TGTGCCAGCAGCCAACGCGCCAAAAACATTCAGTACTTC.

V gene TRBV27 combines with J gene TRBJ2-5; 13 bases match TRBD2. Trimming at V came to 5 bases and at J to 5 bases, leaving 5 bases not matched to a gene. There are 15 residues in the CDR3. Germline V lookup: CDR1 MNHEY, CDR2 SMNVEV (reference sequence). CDR3 coding DNA: TGTGCCAGCAGTCTACTAGCGGGGGGGCTGGAGACCCAGTACTTC. Amino acids: CASSLLAGGLETQYF.

This clone was found once. The V gene is TRBV7-2, the J gene TRBJ1-3; D is undetermined. The CDR3 has 13 amino acids. The V end lost 1 base, the J end lost 3 bases, and 4 bases lay between the germline ends. Germline values: CDR1 SGHTA, CDR2 FQGNSA. The CDR3 nucleotides read TGTGCCAGCAGCTTAGATTTTGGAAACACCATATATTTT. It yields the protein CASSLDFGNTIYF.

The chain carries TRBV2 and TRBJ1-2, with D perhaps matching TRBD1 (6 bases). Germline CDR1 SNHLY, CDR2 FYNNEI. The V end lost 5 bases, the J end lost 4 bases, and 14 bases lay between the germline ends. The CDR3 consists of 14 residues. CDR3 in amino acids: CASSITQGSYGYTF. The DNA for the CDR3 is TGTGCCAGCAGTATTACACAGGGTAGCTATGGCTACACCTTC.

This clone was detected once. The chain recombines TRBV6-5 with TRBJ2-7; TRBD1 matches at 10 bases. This CDR3 is built from 14 residues. Germline V CDR1 and CDR2: MNHEY, SVGAGI. The ends lost 6 bases at V and 7 bases at J; junction bases unmatched: 9. The CDR3 nucleotides read TGTGCCAGCAGGCGGGCCGGGACAGGGGAAGAGCAGTACTTC. Residues: CASRRAGTGEEQYF.

This clone was observed a single time. The gene calls are TRBV11-2 and TRBJ2-7; TRBD1 is a possible D gene (5 bases). CDR3 length equals 14 residues. Per the germline V gene, CDR1 is SGHAT and CDR2 is FQNNGV. Trimming shortened V by 6 bases and J by 1 base, and 13 bases separated the two germline ends. CDR3 in amino acids: CASRPIRGSYEQYF. CDR3 DNA: TGTGCCAGCAGACCCATTAGGGGATCCTACGAGCAGTACTTC.

This sequence joins TRBV10-3 and TRBJ2-3, with D tentatively TRBD1 or TRBD2 (6 bases each). V was pared by 3 bases and J by 4 bases, with 8 bases between. The CDR3 has 13 amino acids. Germline CDR1 reads ENHRY; CDR2 reads SYGVKD. The CDR3 DNA is TGTGCCATCAGTGACGGGGGCGCAGATACGCAGTATTTT. Translation gives CAISDGGADTQYF.

This clone was recorded a few times. The genes are TRBV29-1 and TRBJ2-5; tentative D call: TRBD1 (5 bases). The CDR3 runs 13 residues. V dropped 2 bases and J dropped 5 bases, with 12 bases sitting between them. From germline, CDR1 is SQVTM and CDR2 ANQGSEA. CDR3 DNA sequence: TGCAGCGTTGAAAGGGAAGGGGTTGAGACCCAGTACTTC. Protein product: CSVEREGVETQYF.

This chain links TRBV6-6 with TRBJ1-2; the D is unclear. The V gene lost 2 bases and the J gene lost 10 bases, with 14 bases spanning the gap. Germline loops: CDR1 MNHNY, CDR2 SVGAGI (reference sequence). The CDR3 length is 13 residues. This CDR3 reads CASSYLWSTDYTF. CDR3 DNA sequence: TGTGCCAGCAGTTACCTCTGGAGTACCGACTACACCTTC.

V usage is TRBV5-1 and J usage is TRBJ2-7, with TRBD1 matching 9 bases. CDR1 and CDR2 from the germline V gene are SGHRS and YFSETQ. CDR3 size: 14 residues. V trimming: 0 bases; J trimming: 4 bases; junction bases outside the gene matches: 2. The CDR3 nucleotides read TGCGCCAGCAGCTTGGTACAGGGGGCTTACGAGCAGTACTTC. It specifies CASSLVQGAYEQYF.

The V and J genes are TRBV7-3 and TRBJ2-5; D may be TRBD1 (7 bases). This CDR3 contains 15 residues. Germline CDR1 reads SGHTA; CDR2 reads FQGTGA. Deletions cut 5 bases from V and 2 bases from J, with 15 bases between. The CDR3: CASSQQGGGQETQYF. In nucleotides, the CDR3 is TGTGCCAGCAGCCAGCAGGGGGGTGGACAAGAGACCCAGTACTTC.

The chain links TRBV6-5 to TRBJ2-2, with TRBD1 as a possible D gene (6 bases). The CDR3 has 13 amino acids. Germline CDR1 is MNHEY and CDR2 is SVGAGI. V was shortened by 5 bases and J by 7 bases, with 11 bases between the two germline ends. The CDR3, as DNA: TGTGCCAGCAGTCCTGAGGGGGACGGGGAGCTGTTTTTT. As protein: CASSPEGDGELFF.

Note on this clone: Germline and junction disagree at one end, which may indicate a read error. The CDR3: CASSLGGQSYGYTF. As DNA, the CDR3 is TGTGCCAGCAGCTTAGGTGGACAGTCCTATGGCTACACCTTC. The chain links TRBV5-1 to TRBJ1-2; possibly TRBD1 for D (6 bases). The CDR3 is 14 amino acids. The germline gives CDR1 SGHRS, CDR2 YFSETQ.